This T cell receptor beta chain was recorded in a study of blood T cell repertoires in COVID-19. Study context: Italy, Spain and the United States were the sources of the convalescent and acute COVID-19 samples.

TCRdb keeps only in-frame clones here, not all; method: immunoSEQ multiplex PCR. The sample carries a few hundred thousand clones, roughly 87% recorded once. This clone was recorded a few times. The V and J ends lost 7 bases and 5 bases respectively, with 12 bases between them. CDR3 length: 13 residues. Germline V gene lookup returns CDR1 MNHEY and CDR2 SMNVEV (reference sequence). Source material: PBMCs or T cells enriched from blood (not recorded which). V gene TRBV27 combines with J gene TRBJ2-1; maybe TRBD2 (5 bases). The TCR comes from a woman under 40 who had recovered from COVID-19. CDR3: CASKLGLNNEQFF. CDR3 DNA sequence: TGTGCCAGCAAACTAGGACTGAACAATGAGCAGTTCTTC.